The rows below give T cell receptor beta chains drawn from one sample of a study of blood T cell repertoires in COVID-19. This table comes from immunoSEQ multiplex PCR, and its TCRdb copy is limited to in-frame clones, with some not included. The profile shows about 150,000 clones, 76% of them singletons. The sample was peripheral blood. These receptors all come from a man in his fifties or sixties with acute or convalescent COVID-19. The CDR3 runs from the conserved cysteine through the conserved F or W. The order of the fields is V gene, clone size, J gene, D gene, CDR3 DNA, CDR3 protein. A D gene is named only where the DNA matches it firmly. The listing skips clone size in some rows; elsewhere it reads once, few, many or a size class.

TRBV4-1,few,TRBJ1-4,-,TGCGCCAGCAGCTTCCAGTCAACTAATGAAAAACTGTTTTTT,CASSFQSTNEKLFF
TRBV30,-,TRBJ1-2,TRBD1,TGTGCCTGGATCGGACAGGGGAACTATGGCTACACCTTC,CAWIGQGNYGYTF
TRBV6-6,-,TRBJ2-7,TRBD2,TGTGCCAGCAGGCTAGCGGGAGGACACGAGCAGTACTTC,CASRLAGGHEQYF
TRBV7-9,-,TRBJ1-3,-,TGTGCCAGCAGCTTATCGCCAGGGCGGGGAAACACCATATATTTT,CASSLSPGRGNTIYF
TRBV10-3,-,TRBJ2-7,TRBD2,TGTGCCATCAGTGCTAGCGGAAGTTACGAGCAGTACTTC,CAISASGSYEQYF
TRBV18,-,TRBJ2-5,-,TGTGCCAGCTCACCGCCAGGACAGAAAGAGACCCAGTACTTC,CASSPPGQKETQYF
TRBV5-5,-,TRBJ2-7,-,TGTGCCAGCAGCTTAGGAGCCTACGAGCAGTACTTC,CASSLGAYEQYF
TRBV5-1,once,TRBJ1-6,TRBD1,TGCGCCAGCAGCTTAGGACAGGGTATTAGTTCACCCCTCCACTTT,CASSLGQGISSPLHF
TRBV2,-,TRBJ2-1,TRBD2,TGTGCCAGCAGTGAAGAGTTTCTAGCGGGGGGCTACAATGAGCAGTTCTTC,CASSEEFLAGGYNEQFF
TRBV19,-,TRBJ2-1,TRBD2,TGTGCCAGTAGTATTGGATGGCGGGAGGGTTTGAGCTCCTACAATGAGCAGTTCTTC,CASSIGWREGLSSYNEQFF
TRBV15,few,TRBJ2-1,-,TGTGCCACCAGCAGAGATCTTTCGGCGGGGCCTCGGGAGCAGTTCTTC,CATSRDLSAGPREQFF
TRBV6-1,once,TRBJ2-2,TRBD1,TGTGCCAGCAGTGAAGCGCAGATGACAGGGTCATACGGGGAGCTGTTTTTT,CASSEAQMTGSYGELFF
TRBV11-2,-,TRBJ1-2,TRBD1,TGTGCCAGCAGTCGGGGGACAGGGGGATTTGGCTACACCTTC,CASSRGTGGFGYTF
TRBV6-5,-,TRBJ1-2,-,TGTGCCACCCTACCGGACAGCTATGGCTACACCTTC,CATLPDSYGYTF
TRBV5-1,-,TRBJ1-6,-,TGCGCCAGCAGATACCAGGGATCCTATAATTCACCCCTCCACTTT,CASRYQGSYNSPLHF
TRBV9,-,TRBJ1-4,TRBD1,TGTGCCAGCAACAGGGGCCCTAATGAAAAACTGTTTTTT,CASNRGPNEKLFF
TRBV5-4,-,TRBJ2-7,-,TGTGCCAGCAGCTCACTAGGGTACGAGCAGTACTTC,CASSSLGYEQYF